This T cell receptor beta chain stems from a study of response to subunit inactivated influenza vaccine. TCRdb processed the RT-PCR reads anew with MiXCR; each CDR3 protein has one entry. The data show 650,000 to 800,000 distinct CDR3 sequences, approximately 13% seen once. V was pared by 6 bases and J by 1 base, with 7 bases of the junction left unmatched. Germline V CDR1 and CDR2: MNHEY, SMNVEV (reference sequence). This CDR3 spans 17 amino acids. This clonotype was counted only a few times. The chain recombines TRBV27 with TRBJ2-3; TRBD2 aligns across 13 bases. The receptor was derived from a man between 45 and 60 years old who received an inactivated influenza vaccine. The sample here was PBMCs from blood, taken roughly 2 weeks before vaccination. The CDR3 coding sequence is TGTGCCAGCAGCAGACTAGCGGGGGGCGCTGGCACAGATACGCAGTATTTT. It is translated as CASSRLAGGAGTDTQYF.